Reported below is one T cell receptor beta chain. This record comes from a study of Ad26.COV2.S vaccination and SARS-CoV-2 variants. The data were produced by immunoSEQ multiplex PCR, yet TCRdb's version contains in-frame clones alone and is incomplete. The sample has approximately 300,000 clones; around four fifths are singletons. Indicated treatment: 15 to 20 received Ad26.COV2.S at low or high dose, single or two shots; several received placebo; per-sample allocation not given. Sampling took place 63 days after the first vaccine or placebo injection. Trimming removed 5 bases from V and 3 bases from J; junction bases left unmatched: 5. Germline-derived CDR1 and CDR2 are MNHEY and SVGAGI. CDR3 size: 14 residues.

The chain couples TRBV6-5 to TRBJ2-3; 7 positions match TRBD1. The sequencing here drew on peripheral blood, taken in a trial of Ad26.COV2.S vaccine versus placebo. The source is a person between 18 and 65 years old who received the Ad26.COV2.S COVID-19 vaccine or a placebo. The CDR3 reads CASSRQGTTDTQYF. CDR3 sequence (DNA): TGTGCCAGCAGTCGACAGGGAACGACAGATACGCAGTATTTT.